The 9 T cell receptor beta chains reported below all come from one sample, sequenced in a study of blood T cells in healthy people across ages. Through a sample-barcoded 5' primer and a J-beta primer mix, a second PCR was run for roughly 7 to 12 cycles. TCRdb ran MiXCR on the 5' RACE reads and lists one entry per CDR3 protein. The table lists 2 million or so distinct CDR3 sequences, roughly 49% of them singletons. The specimen sequenced was blood. These receptors were taken from a woman between 35 and 50 years old in good health.

The chain has TRBV15 and TRBJ2-3; 9 bases line up with TRBD1. The V gene's germline CDR1 is LNHNV and CDR2 YYDKDF (reference sequence). The junction had 3 bases not matched to a gene; V was cut back by 1 base and J by 4 bases. CDR3 length: 15 amino acids. The CDR3: CATSRAGTGSDTQYF. Written as DNA, the CDR3 is TGTGCCACCAGCAGAGCCGGGACAGGGTCAGATACGCAGTATTTT.

The chain carries TRBV4-2 and TRBJ1-4, with no clear D. V lost 4 bases and J 0 bases, leaving 18 bases between the germline ends. The V gene's germline CDR1 is LGHNA and CDR2 YNFKEQ. This CDR3 has 18 amino acids. The CDR3 DNA follows: TGTGCCAGCAGCCGCTTGATAACGGGCCTCGCAACTAATGAAAAACTGTTTTTT. Translating it yields CASSRLITGLATNEKLFF.

The CDR3 DNA follows: TGTGCCAGCAGTTTCTTGTCTAGCGGGGGGCAGACCCAGTACTTC. This encodes CASSFLSSGGQTQYF. The chain links TRBV12-3 or TRBV12-4 to TRBJ2-5; 11 nucleotides line up with TRBD2. This CDR3 has 15 residues. The V gene end was trimmed by 3 bases and the J gene end by 6 bases; junction bases not matched to a gene: 6.

V is TRBV7-2 and J is TRBJ2-7; tentatively, D is TRBD1 or TRBD2 (5 bases each). Germline assignment: CDR1 SGHTA and CDR2 FQGNSA. The CDR3 contains 17 residues. V was trimmed by 3 bases and J by 8 bases, leaving 26 bases between them. In DNA, the CDR3 is TGTGCCAGCAGCTTTAGGTCCGGGTCGCATGTGGGGGATAAGCAGTACTTC. It yields the protein CASSFRSGSHVGDKQYF.

This clonotype was observed a handful of times. The chain carries TRBV12-3 or TRBV12-4 and TRBJ2-5; 13 nucleotides match TRBD2. There are 17 residues in the CDR3. V trimming: 7 bases; J trimming: 1 base; junction bases outside the gene matches: 9. The CDR3 region is CASTLGLAGDLQETQYF. The CDR3 DNA reads TGTGCCAGCACATTAGGACTAGCGGGGGACCTCCAAGAGACCCAGTACTTC.

This clonotype was detected only a few times. The chain joins TRBV20-1 to TRBJ2-7; the match to TRBD2 covers 8 bases. CDR3 size: 11 residues. CDR1 and CDR2 from the germline V gene are DFQATT and SNEGSKA (reference sequence). V lost 3 bases and J lost 9; bases outside the gene matches: 4. In DNA form, the CDR3 reads TGCAGTGCTAGTACGGGACTAGTGCAGTACTTC. Translation: CSASTGLVQYF.

The chain carries TRBV7-6 and TRBJ2-5; 7 bases fit TRBD1. The DNA end is more similar to TRBJ2-7, so the J call may be wrong. The germline V gene has CDR1 SGHVS and CDR2 FNYEAQ. The CDR3 loop spans 15 amino acids. CDR3 loop: CASRPTQGIADEQYF. For the CDR3, the DNA is TGTGCCAGCAGACCTACACAGGGGATCGCGGACGAGCAGTACTTC.

This chain uses TRBV25-1 with TRBJ2-1, with 8 bases aligning to TRBD1. Germline assignment: CDR1 MGHDK and CDR2 SYGVNS. V was clipped by 4 bases and J by 13 bases; unmatched bases: 12. The CDR3 is 14 amino acids. The chain's CDR3 is CASSVGQGLQTQFF. The CDR3 DNA follows: TGTGCCAGCAGTGTCGGACAGGGATTGCAGACCCAGTTCTTC.

The chain recombines TRBV12-3 or TRBV12-4 with TRBJ1-1, with D maybe TRBD1 (5 bases). The CDR3 is 15 amino acids. Trimming took off 1 base at V and 0 bases at J, with 9 bases between the two ends. The DNA of the CDR3 is TGTGCCAGCAGTTTAGAGGCAGGGATGAACACTGAAGCTTTCTTT. This codes for CASSLEAGMNTEAFF.